One sample yielded the 19 T cell receptor beta chains listed below, sequenced in a study of blood T cell repertoires in COVID-19. Some clones are missing from TCRdb's copy, which holds only in-frame ones; the method was immunoSEQ multiplex PCR. The data show under 200,000 clones, roughly 73% seen once. The sequencing sample was made of peripheral blood. These TCRs come from a man between 65 and 85 years old with acute or convalescent COVID-19.

The chain couples TRBV30 to TRBJ2-7, with TRBD1 matching 7 bases. The V gene end was trimmed by 3 bases and the J gene end by 5 bases; junction bases not matched to a gene: 10. The CDR3 covers 14 residues. Germline V gene data show CDR1 as GTSNPN and CDR2 as SVGIG (reference sequence). The CDR3 DNA reads TGTGCCTGGAGGACGGGACAGCAGGTCCACGAGCAGTACTTC. Amino acids: CAWRTGQQVHEQYF.

Of note for this clone: Mismatch with germline at one junction end may stem from a read error. The V and J genes are TRBV18 and TRBJ1-3, with TRBD1 as a possible D gene (5 bases). The CDR3 contains 18 residues. The V gene's germline CDR1 is KGHSH and CDR2 LQKENI. The DNA of the CDR3 is TGTGCCAGCTCGCCACAGCCCCCGGATAGGGGCTCTGGAAACACCATATATTTT. Amino acid sequence: CASSPQPPDRGSGNTIYF.

The V call is TRBV27, the J call TRBJ1-6; possible D gene TRBD1, 6 bases. Trimming pared 5 bases from V and 9 bases from J, leaving 8 bases between. The CDR3 has 12 amino acids. The germline V gene encodes CDR1 MNHEY and CDR2 SMNVEV (reference sequence). CDR3 in DNA: TGTGCCAGCAGTGAGACAGGTTCACCCCTCCACTTT. Translating it yields CASSETGSPLHF.

This clone was counted a few times. V usage is TRBV4-2 and J usage is TRBJ2-2; a possible D gene is TRBD1 (6 bases). The CDR3 contains 18 residues. V lost 0 bases and J 3 bases, leaving 17 bases between the germline ends. CDR1 is LGHNA, CDR2 YNFKEQ, per germline. In nucleotides, the CDR3 is TGTGCCAGCAGCCAAGATATGGCAGGGGCTTCGTACACCGGGGAGCTGTTTTTT. It encodes CASSQDMAGASYTGELFF.

The rearrangement uses TRBV9 and TRBJ1-3; TRBD1 is a possible D gene (6 bases). The V and J ends lost 1 base and 0 bases respectively, with 8 bases between them. The CDR3 covers 15 residues. Looked up from germline, CDR1 is SGDLS and CDR2 is YYNGEE. CDR3 protein: CASSVQGTSGNTIYF. The CDR3 DNA reads as TGTGCCAGCAGCGTACAGGGGACCTCTGGAAACACCATATATTTT.

This clone was detected only a few times. The rearrangement links TRBV3-1 (or the pseudogene TRBV3-2) to TRBJ1-6, with D perhaps matching TRBD1 (6 bases). V lost 4 bases to trimming and J lost 7 bases, with 14 bases between them. Germline CDR1 reads LGHDT; CDR2 reads YNNKEL (reference sequence). CDR3 size: 15 residues. The CDR3 coding sequence is TGTGCCAGCAGCCCCCTAGGGGGGGCAAATTCACCCCTCCACTTT. It translates to CASSPLGGANSPLHF.

The chain has TRBV5-6 and TRBJ2-7, with 11 bases fitting TRBD1. CDR1 is SGHDT, CDR2 YYEEEE, per germline. The trim removed 4 bases at V and 2 bases at J, leaving 5 bases unmatched. The CDR3 runs 15 residues. The CDR3, as DNA: TGTGCCAGCAGCGCGGGACAGGGGGGACCCTACGAGCAGTACTTC. This translates into CASSAGQGGPYEQYF.

This rearrangement joins TRBV5-1 to TRBJ2-7; 8 bases are shared with TRBD2. The germline V gene has CDR1 SGHRS and CDR2 YFSETQ. This CDR3 spans 15 amino acids. Trimming cost V 0 bases and J 4 bases; bases outside gene matches: 6. The CDR3 is CASSLGGSGVYEQYF. For the CDR3, the DNA is TGCGCCAGCAGCTTGGGTGGTAGCGGGGTATACGAGCAGTACTTC.

This clone was observed a handful of times. The chain has TRBV5-8 and TRBJ2-4, with D possibly being TRBD1 (6 bases). From germline, CDR1 is SGHTS and CDR2 YDEGEE. This CDR3 is 15 amino acids long. V lost 0 bases, J lost 7 bases, and 14 bases lay in between. CDR3 protein: CASSLAPDSRNIQYF. The CDR3 region has the DNA TGTGCCAGCAGCTTGGCTCCGGACAGCCGGAACATTCAGTACTTC.

This clone was counted a few times. The chain carries TRBV6-2 or TRBV6-3 and TRBJ1-5; maybe TRBD1 (6 bases). The CDR3 has 19 amino acids. CDR1 and CDR2 (germline): MNHEY, SVGEGT. The germline V and J ends were trimmed by 0 bases and 0 bases, with 18 bases remaining between them. This chain's CDR3 is CASSYSRSRTAYSNQPQHF. CDR3 in DNA: TGTGCCAGCAGTTACTCGAGATCTAGGACAGCATATAGCAATCAGCCCCAGCATTTT.

This clone was recorded a few times. The rearrangement uses TRBV2 and TRBJ2-1, with 14 bases fitting TRBD2. CDR1 is SNHLY and CDR2 is FYNNEI in the germline V gene. The J segment lost 10 bases and the V segment lost 2 bases, leaving 4 bases of the junction unmatched. This CDR3 comprises 15 residues. CDR3 sequence: CASSEQGLAGEEQFF. CDR3 nucleotides: TGTGCCAGCAGTGAACAGGGACTAGCGGGAGAGGAGCAGTTCTTC.

CDR3 sequence: CASRRASGFSGELFF. DNA for the CDR3: TGTGCCAGCAGAAGAGCCAGCGGGTTTTCCGGGGAGCTGTTTTTT. This chain joins TRBV5-8 and TRBJ2-2; possible D gene TRBD2, 6 bases. Trimming removed 5 bases at V and 6 bases at J, with 17 bases between. The CDR3 consists of 15 residues. In germline, CDR1 is SGHTS, CDR2 YDEGEE.

Only a few counts were recorded for this clone. This sequence joins TRBV28 and TRBJ1-5; 9 positions agree with TRBD1. The CDR3 sequence is 15 residues long. V dropped 3 bases and J dropped 6; count of bases not matched to a gene: 6. Germline CDR1 and CDR2: MDHEN and SYDVKM. The CDR3 sequence is CASSFLQGAVQPQHF. The CDR3 DNA follows: TGTGCCAGCAGTTTTTTACAGGGGGCCGTTCAGCCCCAGCATTTT.

CDR3 coding DNA: TGTGCTCCCCCGGGACAGGGGGAGTACGAGCAGTACTTC. Residues: CAPPGQGEYEQYF. The chain combines TRBV5-3 with TRBJ2-7; TRBD1 aligns across 11 bases. TRBV5-3 qualifies as an ORF whose function is uncertain. The CDR3 is 13 amino acids.

This chain uses TRBV28 with TRBJ2-2; no clear D. Trimming took 5 bases from V and 0 from J, leaving 13 bases between them. Per germline, CDR1 MDHEN and CDR2 SYDVKM. The CDR3 spans 16 residues. The CDR3 is CASSGQWPTNTGELFF. The DNA of the CDR3 is TGTGCCAGCAGTGGGCAGTGGCCGACGAACACCGGGGAGCTGTTTTTT. The variable domain in full, with the rest retrieved from reference TRBV28 and TRBJ2-2, is DVKVTQSSRYLVKRTGEKVFLECVQDMDHENMFWYRQDPGLGLRLIYFSYDVKMKEKGDIPEGYSVSREKKERFSLILESASTNQTSMYLCASSGQWPTNTGELFFGEGSRLTVL.

The V call is TRBV5-1, the J call TRBJ2-1; 14 nucleotides line up with TRBD2. The CDR3 extends over 16 amino acids. The germline gives CDR1 SGHRS, CDR2 YFSETQ. Losses at the gene ends were 4 bases for V and 7 bases for J; bases not matched to a gene: 7. This CDR3 is CASSPRLAGGQNEQFF. CDR3 bases: TGCGCCAGCAGCCCCCGACTAGCGGGGGGGCAAAATGAGCAGTTCTTC.

The V and J genes are TRBV5-4 and TRBJ2-7; D perhaps matches TRBD1 (6 bases). The CDR3 spans 15 residues. V was clipped by 1 base and J by 4 bases, with 15 bases between them. Germline CDR1 SGHNT, CDR2 YYREEE (reference sequence). The DNA for the CDR3 is TGTGCCAGCAGCTTGTCTCCGACAGGACAATACGAGCAGTACTTC. This sequence encodes CASSLSPTGQYEQYF.

V and J are TRBV12-3 or TRBV12-4 and TRBJ1-5, with D maybe TRBD1 (5 bases). The V and J ends lost 5 bases and 9 bases respectively, with 8 bases between them. This CDR3 is built from 11 residues. CDR3 protein: CASSDQGPQHF. The CDR3 DNA reads TGTGCCAGCAGTGATCAGGGGCCCCAGCATTTT.

This clone turned up a few times. The chain employs TRBV5-6 and TRBJ1-2; 9 nucleotides agree with TRBD1. After removal of 4 bases from V and 3 bases from J, the junction contained 7 bases not matched to a gene. The CDR3 runs to 15 residues. Germline V gene sequence: CDR1 SGHDT, CDR2 YYEEEE. The CDR3 region has the DNA TGTGCCAGCAGCACCATCGGGACAGGGTACTATGGCTACACCTTC. This encodes CASSTIGTGYYGYTF.